The 12 T cell receptor beta chains below all came from one sample that was sequenced in a study of OX40 agonist ivuxolimab in advanced cancers. Produced via immunoSEQ multiplex PCR; TCRdb's table is partial and in-frame only. The sample shows about 67,000 clones, around 83% of them seen only once. The starting material was CD4+ or CD8+ T cells sorted from blood, obtained in a trial of the OX40 agonist ivuxolimab. These receptors originate from an adult with an advanced solid tumor such as melanoma, head and neck, liver or kidney cancer.

The chain links TRBV19 to TRBJ2-2; unclear D gene. The germline V gene encodes CDR1 LNHDA and CDR2 SQIVND (reference sequence). The CDR3 is made up of 12 amino acids. Trimming removed 4 bases at V and 4 bases at J, with 4 bases between. The DNA of the CDR3 is TGTGCCAGTAGTAGGGGCACCGGGGAGCTGTTTTTT. Amino acid sequence: CASSRGTGELFF.

This chain connects TRBV2 to TRBJ1-5; D is unresolved. The V gene lost 4 bases and the J gene lost 1 base, with 2 bases spanning the gap. Germline V CDR1 and CDR2: SNHLY, FYNNEI. The CDR3 sequence is 12 residues long. The CDR3 loop is CASSASNQPQHF. The CDR3 DNA reads TGTGCCAGCAGTGCCAGCAATCAGCCCCAGCATTTT.

The rearrangement joins TRBV6-6 to TRBJ2-5; 7 nucleotides align to TRBD2. The CDR3 consists of 14 residues. V trimming: 6 bases; J trimming: 2 bases; junction bases outside the gene matches: 6. CDR1 MNHNY and CDR2 SVGAGI come from the germline V gene (reference sequence). CDR3 coding DNA: TGTGCCAGCAGGCCGCTAGCGGCACAAGAGACCCAGTACTTC. It specifies CASRPLAAQETQYF.

V usage is TRBV5-1 and J usage is TRBJ2-5; TRBD1 might be the D (5 bases). The V end was cut by 0 bases, the J end by 5 bases, with 11 bases between. Per the germline V gene, CDR1 is SGHRS and CDR2 is YFSETQ. The CDR3 consists of 14 residues. CDR3 DNA sequence: TGCGCCAGCAGCTTGGTCCAGGGTTTGGAGACCCAGTACTTC. Translated: CASSLVQGLETQYF.

The rearrangement joins TRBV18 to TRBJ2-2, with 10 bases identical to TRBD2. This CDR3 region has 16 residues. V was clipped by 3 bases and J by 0 bases; unmatched bases: 1. Germline CDR1 and CDR2: KGHSH and LQKENI. CDR3 loop: CASSPGLATNTGELFF. For the CDR3, the DNA is TGTGCCAGCTCACCGGGACTAGCGACGAACACCGGGGAGCTGTTTTTT.

The J gene is TRBJ2-7, the V gene TRBV5-5, with TRBD1 as a possible D gene (5 bases). The germline V gene has CDR1 SGHKS and CDR2 YYEKEE (reference sequence). This CDR3 spans 14 amino acids. V lost 0 bases and J lost 3, with 10 bases in between. CDR3 nucleotides: TGTGCCAGCAGCTTGGACAGGTGGGGCTACGAGCAGTACTTC. It translates to CASSLDRWGYEQYF.

This chain connects TRBV10-3 to TRBJ2-3; D gene ambiguous. Germline values: CDR1 ENHRY, CDR2 SYGVKD. The CDR3 spans 15 residues. V was shortened by 3 bases and J by 0 bases, with 10 bases between the two germline ends. As DNA, the CDR3 is TGTGCCATCAGTGATGGCGGTTCTAGCACAGATACGCAGTATTTT. As protein: CAISDGGSSTDTQYF.

The chain has TRBV7-2 and TRBJ1-1; the D gene is possibly TRBD1 (5 bases). Germline CDR1 and CDR2: SGHTA and FQGNSA. The germline V and J ends were trimmed by 2 bases and 1 base, with 8 bases remaining between them. This CDR3 spans 14 amino acids. CDR3: CASSLRDPNTEAFF. The CDR3 DNA follows: TGTGCCAGCAGCTTAAGGGACCCGAACACTGAAGCTTTCTTT.

The chain couples TRBV5-6 to TRBJ2-5; possible D gene TRBD2, 5 bases. Trimming took 0 bases from V and 5 from J, leaving 8 bases between them. There are 13 residues in the CDR3. Germline values: CDR1 SGHDT, CDR2 YYEEEE. The CDR3 protein is CASSLVPGETQYF. CDR3 DNA sequence: TGTGCCAGCAGCTTGGTTCCGGGGGAGACCCAGTACTTC.

This clone was counted only a few times. The gene calls are TRBV7-2 and TRBJ2-7; D not resolved. Germline CDR1 is SGHTA and CDR2 is FQGNSA. There are 14 residues in the CDR3. Trimming pared 1 base from V and 2 bases from J, leaving 9 bases between. The DNA for the CDR3 is TGTGCCAGCAGCTTAGATTTCAATACCTACGAGCAGTACTTC. It codes for CASSLDFNTYEQYF.

This CDR3 reads CASSLTTDTQYF. The CDR3 region has the DNA TGCGCCAGCAGCTTAACCACAGATACGCAGTATTTT. V gene TRBV5-1 combines with J gene TRBJ2-3; D is uncertain. V was shortened by 2 bases and J by 2 bases, with 3 bases between the two germline ends. The CDR3 has 12 residues. The germline gives CDR1 SGHRS, CDR2 YFSETQ. The full variable domain, its missing parts supplied by reference TRBV5-1 and TRBJ2-3, is KAGVTQTPRYLIKTRGQQVTLSCSPISGHRSVSWYQQTPGQGLQFLFEYFSETQRNKGNFPGRFSGRQFSNSRSEMNVSTLELGDSALYLCASSLTTDTQYFGPGTRLTVL.

This chain links TRBV5-1 with TRBJ2-1, with D perhaps TRBD1 or TRBD2 (6 bases each). The germline CDR1 and CDR2 sequences are SGHRS and YFSETQ. Trimming stripped 0 bases from V and 6 bases from J, with 13 bases between. This CDR3 has 15 amino acids. CDR3: CASSLVQGLGNEQFF. DNA for the CDR3: TGCGCCAGCAGCTTGGTACAGGGACTCGGCAATGAGCAGTTCTTC.